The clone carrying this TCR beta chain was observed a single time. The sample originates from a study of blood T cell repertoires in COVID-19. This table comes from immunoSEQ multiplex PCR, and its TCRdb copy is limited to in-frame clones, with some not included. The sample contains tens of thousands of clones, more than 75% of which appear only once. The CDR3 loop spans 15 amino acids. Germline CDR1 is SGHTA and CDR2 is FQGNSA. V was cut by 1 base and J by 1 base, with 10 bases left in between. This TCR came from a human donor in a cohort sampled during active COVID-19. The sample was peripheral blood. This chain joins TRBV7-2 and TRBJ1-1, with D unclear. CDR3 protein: CASSLDSAGNTEAFF. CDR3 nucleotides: TGTGCCAGCAGCTTAGATAGTGCGGGGAACACTGAAGCTTTCTTT.